This T cell receptor beta chain was observed in a study of blood T cell repertoires in COVID-19. V was clipped by 1 base and J by 7 bases; unmatched bases: 4. Germline V lookup: CDR1 SGHVS, CDR2 FQNEAQ. The CDR3 extends over 15 amino acids. The method was immunoSEQ multiplex PCR; TCRdb's version includes in-frame clones alone and lacks a portion of them. The sample holds 200,000 or so clones, approximately 90% seen once. The specimen sequenced was PBMCs or T cells enriched from blood (not recorded which). The chain links TRBV7-8 to TRBJ1-6; 7 positions match TRBD1. The sequence was collected from a woman in her forties with acute COVID-19. This CDR3 reads CASSLVEGANSPLHF. The DNA for the CDR3 is TGTGCCAGCAGCTTAGTGGAGGGGGCGAATTCACCCCTCCACTTT.